Listed below are T cell receptor beta chains from one sample, sequenced in a study of cytomegalovirus exposure and HLA in healthy donors. Profiling relied on immunoSEQ multiplex PCR, and the TCRdb table lists in-frame clones only, not all of them. Counted here are about 140,000 clones, 65% to 80% occurring once; the ten biggest clones make up about 3.4%. Sequenced: PBMCs. The receptors come from a male donor in good health and CMV-seronegative. The conserved cysteine and the conserved F or W are not part of the CDR3 here. A row's size may be missing; if present it is once, few, many or a size class.

size	J	V	CDR3
.	TRBJ2-2	TRBV7-4	ASSCQGQGYTGELF
.	TRBJ2-7	TRBV11-1	ASSGQGISYEQY
.	TRBJ1-3	TRBV4-1	ASSQEQGISGNTIY
.	TRBJ1-5	TRBV19	ASLAPQAGNQPQH
.	TRBJ1-4	TRBV2	ASIGGADEKLF
.	TRBJ1-1	TRBV27	ASSPRGTLGAF
.	TRBJ2-7	TRBV9	ASSLGGQSYEQY
.	TRBJ1-1	TRBV18	ASSVRTGANTEAF
.	TRBJ2-1	TRBV7-9	ASSLGSGFYNEQF
.	TRBJ1-4	TRBV7-9	ASSLVIGGNEKLF
few	TRBJ1-4	TRBV5-1	ASSEQGTEKLF
.	TRBJ2-5	TRBV28	ASSRPRGERETQY
.	TRBJ2-7	TRBV2	ASKGEAVRQY
.	TRBJ2-1	TRBV7-2	ASSLVRGLYNEQF
.	TRBJ1-4	TRBV28	ASSLSGGLEKLF
.	TRBJ2-2	TRBV5-1	ASSLDPSGELF
.	TRBJ2-1	TRBV7-2	ASSLATGANEQF
.	TRBJ2-7	TRBV30	ASKAGTSASYEQY
few	TRBJ2-5	TRBV19	ASSPGQVRETQY
.	TRBJ2-7	TRBV5-6	ASSLVGQGGGGEQY
few	TRBJ2-3	TRBV7-2	ASSLVGQGTDTQY
few	TRBJ2-5	TRBV7-9	ASSSRLIGQETQY
.	TRBJ1-3	TRBV29-1	SVEDHSNTIY
.	TRBJ1-2	TRBV21-1	ASSNPTGDGYT
.	TRBJ2-3	TRBV19	ASSMGGADTQY
.	TRBJ1-3	TRBV2	ASSETGAGNTIY
.	TRBJ1-5	TRBV4-1	ASSQVSFFGSQH
.	TRBJ2-7	TRBV15	ATSRGHYEQY